This paragraph reports one TCR beta chain. Antigen: not known. This entry is derived from a study of identical twins. Study-level findings and limits: Memory repertoires showed no such pattern, whereas abundant cord blood beta clonotypes carried fewer insertions.

This CDR3 has 15 residues. V was clipped by 4 bases and J by 4 bases; unmatched bases: 10. The germline gives CDR1 SGHNT, CDR2 YYREEE (reference sequence). Each CDR3 protein is one row after TCRdb ran MiXCR on the 5' RACE reads. This table has some 1,700,000 distinct CDR3 sequences, less than 40% appearing once. This clonotype was sampled from a newborn girl in good health. The sequenced sample consisted of cord blood. The V and J genes are TRBV5-4 and TRBJ1-1; 7 bases line up with TRBD1. The CDR3 DNA sequence: TGTGCCAGCAGCCAGTCACAGGGGAGACTCACTGAAGCTTTCTTT. It yields the protein CASSQSQGRLTEAFF.